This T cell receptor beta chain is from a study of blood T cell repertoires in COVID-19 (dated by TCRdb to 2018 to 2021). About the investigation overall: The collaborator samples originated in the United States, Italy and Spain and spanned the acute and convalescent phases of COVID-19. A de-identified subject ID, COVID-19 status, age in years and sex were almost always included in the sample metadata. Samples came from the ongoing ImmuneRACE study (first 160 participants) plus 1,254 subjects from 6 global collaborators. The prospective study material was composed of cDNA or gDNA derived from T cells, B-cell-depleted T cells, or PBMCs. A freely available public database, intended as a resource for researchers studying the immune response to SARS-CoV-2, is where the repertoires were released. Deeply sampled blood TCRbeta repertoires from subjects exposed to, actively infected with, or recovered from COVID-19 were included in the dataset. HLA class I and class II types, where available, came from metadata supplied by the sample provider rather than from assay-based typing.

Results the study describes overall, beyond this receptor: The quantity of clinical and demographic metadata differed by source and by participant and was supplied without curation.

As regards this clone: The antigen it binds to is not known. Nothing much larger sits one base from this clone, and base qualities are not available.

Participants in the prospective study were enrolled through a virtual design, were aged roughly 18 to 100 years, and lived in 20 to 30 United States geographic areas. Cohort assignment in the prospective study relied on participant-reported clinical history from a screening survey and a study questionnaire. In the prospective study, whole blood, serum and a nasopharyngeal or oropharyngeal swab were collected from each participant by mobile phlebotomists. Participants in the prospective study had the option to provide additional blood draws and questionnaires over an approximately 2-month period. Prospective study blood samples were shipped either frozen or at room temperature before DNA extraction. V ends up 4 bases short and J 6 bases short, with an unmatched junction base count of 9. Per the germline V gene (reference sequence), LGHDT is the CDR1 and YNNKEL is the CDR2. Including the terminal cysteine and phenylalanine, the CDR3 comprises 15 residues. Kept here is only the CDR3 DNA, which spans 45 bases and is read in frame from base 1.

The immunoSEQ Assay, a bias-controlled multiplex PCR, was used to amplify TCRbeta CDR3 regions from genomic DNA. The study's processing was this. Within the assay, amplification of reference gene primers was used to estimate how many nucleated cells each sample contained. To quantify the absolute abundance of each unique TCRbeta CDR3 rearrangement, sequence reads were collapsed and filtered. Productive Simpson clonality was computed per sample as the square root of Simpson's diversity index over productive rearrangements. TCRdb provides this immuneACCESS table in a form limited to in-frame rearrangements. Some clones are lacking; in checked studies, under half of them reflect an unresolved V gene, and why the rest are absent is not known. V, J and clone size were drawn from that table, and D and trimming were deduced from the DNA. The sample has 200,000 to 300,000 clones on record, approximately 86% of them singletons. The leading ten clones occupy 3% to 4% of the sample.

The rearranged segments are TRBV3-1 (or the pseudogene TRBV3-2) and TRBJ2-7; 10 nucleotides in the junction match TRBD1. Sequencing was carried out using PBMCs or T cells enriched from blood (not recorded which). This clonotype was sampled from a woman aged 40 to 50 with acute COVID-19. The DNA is TGTGCCAGCAGCCCGGAACCGGGACAGGGGTCCGAGCAGTACTTC. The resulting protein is CASSPEPGQGSEQYF.